Listed below are T cell receptor beta chains from one sample, sequenced in a study of T-cell memory formation after mild COVID-19. Each CDR3 protein is one row after TCRdb ran MiXCR on the 5' RACE reads. The data hold roughly 68,000 distinct CDR3 sequences, with over 15% observed a single time. Sequenced: PBMCs or a T cell subset sorted from them (not recorded which). These receptors originate from an adult woman who had mild COVID-19 (a few samples of this study predate the infection). Cell type and time point are not known. CDR3s include the opening cysteine and the closing phenylalanine or tryptophan. Each record gives: D gene, V gene, J gene, clone size, CDR3 protein, CDR3 DNA. A D gene is named only where the DNA matches it firmly. Size values are once, few and many counts, or a class for expanded clones, and some rows have none.

D gene: TRBD1
V gene: TRBV5-1
J gene: TRBJ1-2
clone size: few
CDR3 protein: CASSWRQGGEGYTF
CDR3 DNA: TGCGCCAGCAGCTGGCGACAGGGTGGTGAAGGCTACACCTTC

D gene: TRBD1
V gene: TRBV5-6
J gene: TRBJ2-7
clone size: few
CDR3 protein: CASSAAGTAYYEQYF
CDR3 DNA: TGTGCCAGCAGCGCGGCCGGGACAGCCTACTACGAGCAGTACTTC

D gene: TRBD2
V gene: TRBV7-8
J gene: TRBJ2-1
clone size: few
CDR3 protein: CASSYDRLAGVSTYNEQFF
CDR3 DNA: TGTGCCAGCAGCTATGACAGACTAGCGGGAGTTTCTACCTACAATGAGCAGTTCTTC

D gene: .
V gene: TRBV7-9
J gene: TRBJ1-2
clone size: .
CDR3 protein: CASSYASALYGYTF
CDR3 DNA: TGTGCCAGCAGCTACGCGTCAGCTCTCTATGGCTACACCTTC

D gene: TRBD1
V gene: TRBV28
J gene: TRBJ2-7
clone size: .
CDR3 protein: CASSLPGTGGGEQYF
CDR3 DNA: TGTGCCAGCAGTTTACCCGGGACAGGGGGAGGCGAGCAGTACTTC

D gene: .
V gene: TRBV12-3/TRBV12-4
J gene: TRBJ2-1
clone size: .
CDR3 protein: CASSLSGAGPLNEQFF
CDR3 DNA: TGTGCCAGCAGTTTAAGTGGGGCAGGTCCCCTTAATGAGCAGTTCTTC

D gene: TRBD1
V gene: TRBV20-1
J gene: TRBJ1-6
clone size: few
CDR3 protein: CSTTGTGGDNSPLHF
CDR3 DNA: TGCAGTACAACCGGGACAGGGGGCGATAATTCACCCCTCCACTTT

D gene: .
V gene: TRBV25-1
J gene: TRBJ2-2
clone size: .
CDR3 protein: CASSESTGGAGELFF
CDR3 DNA: TGTGCCAGCAGTGAATCCACCGGCGGGGCCGGGGAGCTGTTTTTT

D gene: .
V gene: TRBV20-1
J gene: TRBJ2-6
clone size: many
CDR3 protein: CSASSASRSGANVLTF
CDR3 DNA: TGCAGTGCTAGTTCGGCCAGCCGCTCTGGGGCCAACGTCCTGACTTTC

D gene: .
V gene: TRBV6-1
J gene: TRBJ2-3
clone size: .
CDR3 protein: CASSEWEEAGAGSDTQYF
CDR3 DNA: TGTGCCAGCAGTGAATGGGAAGAGGCGGGGGCTGGTTCAGATACGCAGTATTTT

D gene: .
V gene: TRBV3-1
J gene: TRBJ2-3
clone size: few
CDR3 protein: CASSPPQAGITDTQYF
CDR3 DNA: TGTGCCAGCAGCCCTCCCCAGGCGGGGATCACAGATACGCAGTATTTT

D gene: TRBD2
V gene: TRBV13
J gene: TRBJ2-3
clone size: .
CDR3 protein: CASSPRGGPTDTQYF
CDR3 DNA: TGTGCCAGCAGCCCGCGGGGGGGCCCTACGGATACGCAGTATTTT

D gene: TRBD1
V gene: TRBV9
J gene: TRBJ2-6
clone size: .
CDR3 protein: CASSGTRQGPSGANVLTF
CDR3 DNA: TGTGCCAGCAGTGGAACACGACAGGGCCCCTCTGGGGCCAACGTCCTGACTTTC

D gene: .
V gene: TRBV9
J gene: TRBJ2-1
clone size: .
CDR3 protein: CASSAPRRGNEQFF
CDR3 DNA: TGTGCCAGCAGCGCGCCGAGACGGGGCAATGAGCAGTTCTTC

D gene: TRBD1
V gene: TRBV7-9
J gene: TRBJ1-2
clone size: .
CDR3 protein: CASSLSRTGSPRGGGYTF
CDR3 DNA: TGTGCCAGCAGCTTATCACGGACAGGCTCCCCGCGCGGTGGTGGCTACACCTTC

D gene: .
V gene: TRBV4-3
J gene: TRBJ2-7
clone size: .
CDR3 protein: CASSQGFVHSYEQYF
CDR3 DNA: TGCGCCAGCAGCCAAGGTTTTGTTCACTCCTACGAGCAGTACTTC

D gene: .
V gene: TRBV12-3/TRBV12-4
J gene: TRBJ2-1
clone size: .
CDR3 protein: CASTATSYNEQFF
CDR3 DNA: TGTGCCAGCACCGCTACATCCTACAATGAGCAGTTCTTC

D gene: .
V gene: TRBV19
J gene: TRBJ2-1
clone size: few
CDR3 protein: CASTIGQSSYNEQFF
CDR3 DNA: TGTGCCAGTACGATAGGTCAGAGCTCCTACAATGAGCAGTTCTTC

D gene: .
V gene: TRBV2
J gene: TRBJ2-7
clone size: few
CDR3 protein: CASSEPYYEQYF
CDR3 DNA: TGTGCCAGCAGTGAACCCTACTACGAGCAGTACTTC

D gene: TRBD1
V gene: TRBV25-1
J gene: TRBJ2-1
clone size: .
CDR3 protein: CASSTGQFYNEQFF
CDR3 DNA: TGTGCCAGCAGTACGGGACAGTTCTACAATGAGCAGTTCTTC

D gene: .
V gene: TRBV7-9
J gene: TRBJ1-5
clone size: .
CDR3 protein: CASSFGGGGQPQHF
CDR3 DNA: TGTGCCAGCAGCTTTGGTGGGGGCGGACAGCCCCAGCATTTT

D gene: .
V gene: TRBV12-3/TRBV12-4
J gene: TRBJ1-1
clone size: few
CDR3 protein: CASSLWSRTEAFF
CDR3 DNA: TGTGCCAGCAGTTTGTGGTCTCGCACTGAAGCTTTCTTT

D gene: .
V gene: TRBV12-3/TRBV12-4
J gene: TRBJ2-3
clone size: few
CDR3 protein: CASSPLVGPSTDTQYF
CDR3 DNA: TGTGCCAGCAGTCCCCTTGTCGGGCCAAGCACAGATACGCAGTATTTT

D gene: TRBD2
V gene: TRBV14
J gene: TRBJ2-3
clone size: .
CDR3 protein: CASSPRLAGGSTDTQYF
CDR3 DNA: TGTGCCAGCAGCCCCCGCCTAGCGGGAGGAAGCACAGATACGCAGTATTTT

D gene: .
V gene: TRBV7-8
J gene: TRBJ2-2
clone size: few
CDR3 protein: CASSLGGVGTGELFF
CDR3 DNA: TGTGCCAGCAGCTTAGGCGGGGTGGGCACCGGGGAGCTGTTTTTT

D gene: .
V gene: TRBV20-1
J gene: TRBJ2-3
clone size: few
CDR3 protein: CSVTNERTDTQYF
CDR3 DNA: TGCAGTGTTACGAACGAACGCACAGATACGCAGTATTTT

D gene: .
V gene: TRBV7-9
J gene: TRBJ2-2
clone size: .
CDR3 protein: CASSSVRDTGELFF
CDR3 DNA: TGTGCCAGCAGCTCAGTTCGGGATACCGGGGAGCTGTTTTTT

D gene: .
V gene: TRBV2
J gene: TRBJ2-1
clone size: .
CDR3 protein: CASSEARGNEQFF
CDR3 DNA: TGTGCCAGCAGTGAAGCACGGGGCAATGAGCAGTTCTTC

D gene: .
V gene: TRBV4-2
J gene: TRBJ2-5
clone size: many
CDR3 protein: CASSQDSVGTGETQYF
CDR3 DNA: TGTGCCAGCAGCCAAGATTCTGTGGGAACGGGAGAGACCCAGTACTTC

D gene: TRBD1
V gene: TRBV7-6
J gene: TRBJ2-2
clone size: few
CDR3 protein: CASSSRGTGATGELFF
CDR3 DNA: TGTGCCAGCAGCTCGCGAGGGACAGGGGCGACCGGGGAGCTGTTTTTT

D gene: .
V gene: TRBV9
J gene: TRBJ1-1
clone size: .
CDR3 protein: CASSVALGGDGTEAFF
CDR3 DNA: TGTGCCAGCAGCGTAGCTTTGGGGGGGGACGGGACTGAAGCTTTCTTT

D gene: .
V gene: TRBV5-6
J gene: TRBJ2-3
clone size: few
CDR3 protein: CASSLGYRAQYF
CDR3 DNA: TGTGCCAGCAGCCTCGGCTACCGGGCGCAGTATTTT

D gene: TRBD1
V gene: TRBV4-1
J gene: TRBJ1-5
clone size: .
CDR3 protein: CASSQRQGGYQPQHF
CDR3 DNA: TGCGCCAGCAGTCAGCGACAGGGAGGTTATCAGCCCCAGCATTTT

D gene: .
V gene: TRBV4-1
J gene: TRBJ2-7
clone size: .
CDR3 protein: CATEGEGQSEQYF
CDR3 DNA: TGCGCCACGGAGGGGGAGGGCCAATCGGAGCAGTACTTC

D gene: .
V gene: TRBV6-5
J gene: TRBJ1-1
clone size: .
CDR3 protein: CASSTWTEAFF
CDR3 DNA: TGTGCCAGCAGTACGTGGACTGAAGCTTTCTTT

D gene: .
V gene: TRBV5-4
J gene: TRBJ2-7
clone size: .
CDR3 protein: CASSSPGRDYEQYF
CDR3 DNA: TGTGCCAGCAGCTCCCCGGGACGCGATTACGAGCAGTACTTC

D gene: TRBD1
V gene: TRBV29-1
J gene: TRBJ2-7
clone size: few
CDR3 protein: CSVSWGTGDLREQYF
CDR3 DNA: TGCAGCGTTTCATGGGGGACAGGGGACCTCCGCGAGCAGTACTTC

D gene: .
V gene: TRBV29-1
J gene: TRBJ2-7
clone size: .
CDR3 protein: CSVRSGIPGDEQYF
CDR3 DNA: TGCAGCGTTCGCTCCGGGATTCCGGGGGACGAGCAGTACTTC

D gene: .
V gene: TRBV5-4
J gene: TRBJ1-1
clone size: .
CDR3 protein: CASSHRGVEALDTEAFF
CDR3 DNA: TGTGCCAGCAGTCATAGGGGGGTGGAGGCATTGGACACTGAAGCTTTCTTT

D gene: .
V gene: TRBV4-1
J gene: TRBJ2-7
clone size: many
CDR3 protein: CASSQEQGNPYEQYF
CDR3 DNA: TGCGCCAGCAGCCAAGAGCAGGGGAACCCCTACGAGCAGTACTTC

D gene: .
V gene: TRBV29-1
J gene: TRBJ2-7
clone size: .
CDR3 protein: CSVRDTSYEQYF
CDR3 DNA: TGCAGCGTCCGGGACACTTCCTACGAGCAGTACTTC

D gene: .
V gene: TRBV19
J gene: TRBJ2-3
clone size: .
CDR3 protein: CASSQSLTDTQYF
CDR3 DNA: TGTGCCAGTAGTCAGTCCCTAACAGATACGCAGTATTTT

D gene: TRBD1
V gene: TRBV4-1
J gene: TRBJ1-1
clone size: few
CDR3 protein: CASSQAYDRDTEAFF
CDR3 DNA: TGCGCCAGCAGCCAAGCATACGACAGGGACACTGAAGCTTTCTTT

D gene: TRBD1
V gene: TRBV2
J gene: TRBJ2-1
clone size: few
CDR3 protein: CASSVATGGYEQFF
CDR3 DNA: TGTGCCAGCAGCGTAGCCACAGGGGGCTATGAGCAGTTCTTC

D gene: TRBD1
V gene: TRBV7-3
J gene: TRBJ2-4
clone size: few
CDR3 protein: CASSVTGGVGNIQYF
CDR3 DNA: TGTGCCAGCAGCGTTACAGGGGGCGTCGGGAACATTCAGTACTTC

D gene: TRBD1
V gene: TRBV6-5
J gene: TRBJ1-2
clone size: .
CDR3 protein: CASSVQGVYGYTF
CDR3 DNA: TGTGCCAGCAGCGTCCAGGGGGTGTATGGCTACACCTTC

D gene: .
V gene: TRBV5-6
J gene: TRBJ1-1
clone size: few
CDR3 protein: CASSLTGTGAEAFF
CDR3 DNA: TGTGCCAGCAGCCTGACAGGTACCGGGGCTGAAGCTTTCTTT

D gene: .
V gene: TRBV29-1
J gene: TRBJ2-5
clone size: few
CDR3 protein: CSVDGTGRLGWETQYF
CDR3 DNA: TGCAGCGTTGACGGCACCGGACGGTTGGGATGGGAGACCCAGTACTTC

D gene: .
V gene: TRBV20-1
J gene: TRBJ1-5
clone size: few
CDR3 protein: CSAREATPYSNQPQHF
CDR3 DNA: TGCAGTGCTAGAGAGGCGACACCCTATAGCAATCAGCCCCAGCATTTT

D gene: .
V gene: TRBV11-2
J gene: TRBJ1-2
clone size: .
CDR3 protein: CASSLGGSGYTF
CDR3 DNA: TGTGCCAGCAGTCTAGGCGGGAGTGGCTACACCTTC